Each of the 21 T cell receptor beta chains below was sequenced from the same sample in a study of blood T cell repertoires in COVID-19. The method was immunoSEQ multiplex PCR; TCRdb's version includes in-frame clones alone and lacks a portion of them. Of under 350,000 clones listed, approximately 90% are singletons. Sequenced: peripheral blood. The receptors come from a man aged 40-49 years with acute or convalescent COVID-19.

This clone was observed a few times. The gene calls are TRBV30 and TRBJ1-5; maybe TRBD1 (6 bases). Per the germline V gene, CDR1 is GTSNPN and CDR2 is SVGIG (reference sequence). This CDR3 spans 13 amino acids. With 0 bases removed from V and 4 bases from J, the gap between germline ends came to 7 bases. The CDR3 loop is CAWSVDRNQPQHF. The CDR3 nucleotides are TGTGCCTGGAGTGTCGACAGGAATCAGCCCCAGCATTTT.

This chain joins TRBV12-5 and TRBJ1-1; TRBD1 might be the D (6 bases). Germline V gives CDR1 LGHNT, CDR2 FRNRAP. The V end was cut by 2 bases, the J end by 1 base, with 8 bases between. CDR3 length: 14 amino acids. The chain's CDR3 is CASGLKGQNTEAFF. The CDR3 nucleotides read TGTGCTAGTGGTTTGAAGGGACAGAACACTGAAGCTTTCTTT.

The CDR3 reads CASRLLAGGVTDTQYF. In DNA form, the CDR3 reads TGTGCCAGCAGACTCCTAGCGGGGGGGGTCACAGATACGCAGTATTTT. V gene TRBV7-2 combines with J gene TRBJ2-3; TRBD2 agrees at 12 bases. The trim removed 6 bases at V and 2 bases at J, leaving 6 bases unmatched. Germline CDR1 is SGHTA and CDR2 is FQGNSA. CDR3 length: 16 amino acids.

V usage is TRBV5-8 and J usage is TRBJ2-7; 10 bases are shared with TRBD2. In germline, CDR1 is SGHTS, CDR2 YDEGEE. V lost 6 bases and J lost 4; bases outside the gene matches: 19. This CDR3 contains 18 residues. The CDR3, as DNA: TGTGCCAGCACCCGTTCCCAGGGGCTAGCGGGGGAAGGGTACGAGCAGTACTTC. Its protein product is CASTRSQGLAGEGYEQYF.

The rearrangement uses TRBV20-1 and TRBJ2-7; D ambiguous. This CDR3 is 11 amino acids long. CDR1 DFQATT and CDR2 SNEGSKA come from the germline V gene (reference sequence). The V end was cut by 1 base, the J end by 5 bases, with 6 bases between. The CDR3 protein is CSARGPDEQYF. The CDR3 DNA sequence: TGCAGTGCTAGAGGGCCCGACGAGCAGTACTTC.

This CDR3 reads CAIRTDNSPLHF. DNA for the CDR3: TGTGCCATCAGGACAGATAATTCACCCCTCCACTTT. The rearrangement links TRBV10-3 to TRBJ1-6; perhaps TRBD1 as D (5 bases). This CDR3 is built from 12 residues. The germline V gene has CDR1 ENHRY and CDR2 SYGVKD. Trimming took 6 bases from V and 5 from J, leaving 5 bases between them.

This chain joins TRBV5-4 and TRBJ2-3, with 9 bases identical to TRBD2. V shed 1 base and J 2 bases; nucleotides not matched to a gene: 11. Per germline, CDR1 SGHNT and CDR2 YYREEE (reference sequence). The length of the CDR3 is 18 residues. The CDR3 sequence: CASSLLRSSGGTTDTQYF. The CDR3 DNA reads TGTGCCAGCAGCTTGTTGAGGTCGAGCGGGGGGACCACAGATACGCAGTATTTT.

This chain joins TRBV5-1 and TRBJ2-7; 8 bases align to TRBD2. Looked up from germline, CDR1 is SGHRS and CDR2 is YFSETQ. V shed 4 bases, J shed 2 bases, and the junction held 14 bases outside the gene matches. The CDR3 extends over 17 amino acids. The CDR3 region has the DNA TGCGCCAGCAGCCCCCCCCGCGCAGGGACTAGGACCTACGAGCAGTACTTC. This codes for CASSPPRAGTRTYEQYF.

The chain has TRBV6-4 and TRBJ1-1; TRBD1 agrees at 8 bases. The germline V gene has CDR1 MRHNA and CDR2 SNTAGT. V lost 6 bases and J lost 1; bases outside the gene matches: 7. The length of the CDR3 is 15 residues. The chain's CDR3 is CASSPDRGTNTEAFF. DNA of the CDR3: TGTGCCAGCAGCCCCGACAGGGGCACGAACACTGAAGCTTTCTTT.

In its sample, this clone was seen a few times. The chain links TRBV19 to TRBJ2-6, with D perhaps matching TRBD2 (6 bases). Germline-derived CDR1 and CDR2 are LNHDA and SQIVND (reference sequence). CDR3 length: 17 residues. V lost 2 bases, J lost 0 bases, and 11 bases lay in between. The CDR3 reads CASSISFGSSGANVLTF. The CDR3 DNA follows: TGTGCCAGTAGTATAAGCTTCGGGAGCTCTGGGGCCAACGTCCTGACTTTC.

This clone was seen just once. The chain recombines TRBV19 with TRBJ1-4; D call uncertain. Trimming stripped 5 bases from V and 8 bases from J, with 15 bases between. This CDR3 has 14 amino acids. The V gene's germline CDR1 is LNHDA and CDR2 SQIVND (reference sequence). The chain's CDR3 is CASSLRKSREKLFF. CDR3 DNA sequence: TGTGCCAGTAGTCTAAGAAAATCTCGGGAAAAACTGTTTTTT.

This chain uses TRBV2 with TRBJ2-7, with D maybe TRBD1 (6 bases). V lost 2 bases, J lost 2 bases, and 13 bases lay in between. CDR1 is SNHLY and CDR2 is FYNNEI in the germline V gene. The length of the CDR3 is 15 residues. CDR3 loop: CASSERRDRPYEQYF. Written as DNA, the CDR3 is TGTGCCAGCAGTGAAAGGCGCGACAGGCCCTACGAGCAGTACTTC.

This chain connects TRBV5-6 to TRBJ1-3, with 7 nucleotides matching TRBD1. This CDR3 contains 16 residues. V was pared by 4 bases and J by 3 bases, with 10 bases of the junction left unmatched. CDR1 SGHDT and CDR2 YYEEEE come from the germline V gene. DNA of the CDR3: TGTGCCAGCAGCCGACAGGGCTCTCCGGGTGGAAACACCATATATTTT. Protein: CASSRQGSPGGNTIYF.

V is TRBV7-3 and J is TRBJ1-1; D might be TRBD1 (5 bases). From germline, CDR1 is SGHTA and CDR2 FQGTGA. The CDR3 extends over 14 amino acids. The V end lost 2 bases, the J end lost 1 base, and 8 bases lay between the germline ends. DNA for the CDR3: TGTGCCAGCAGCTTAGCCAGGGAGAACACTGAAGCTTTCTTT. This sequence encodes CASSLARENTEAFF.

The J gene is TRBJ2-7, the V gene TRBV5-6; D unclear. Trimming left V 0 bases short and J 3 bases short, with 7 bases between. The CDR3 runs 13 residues. The germline V gene encodes CDR1 SGHDT and CDR2 YYEEEE. CDR3 in amino acids: CASSLGQRYEQYF. In nucleotides, the CDR3 is TGTGCCAGCAGCTTGGGCCAGCGCTACGAGCAGTACTTC.

The chain links TRBV6-5 to TRBJ1-6; TRBD1 is a possible D gene (6 bases). Between the trimmed V and J ends, which lost 8 bases and 6 bases, there was a span of 11 bases. The CDR3 spans 13 residues. Germline V lookup: CDR1 MNHEY, CDR2 SVGAGI. The CDR3 nucleotides are TGTGCCAGCTCCAGGGGCAGTAATTCACCCCTCCACTTT. Its translation: CASSRGSNSPLHF.

This clone was recorded once. The V and J genes are TRBV23-1 and TRBJ1-5; the D is unclear. TRBV23-1 is an ORF, and what it does is uncertain. The V gene lost 4 bases and the J gene lost 0 bases, with 10 bases spanning the gap. CDR3 size: 15 residues. This CDR3 reads CASSRVEGSNQPQHF. The DNA for the CDR3 is TGCGCCAGCAGTCGGGTCGAGGGTAGCAATCAGCCCCAGCATTTT.

CDR3 sequence: CASSVEATSYEQYF. CDR3 coding DNA: TGTGCCAGCAGTGTAGAAGCCACCTCCTACGAGCAGTACTTC. The chain employs TRBV2 and TRBJ2-7; the D is unclear. Germline CDR1 reads SNHLY; CDR2 reads FYNNEI. The CDR3 runs to 14 residues. Trimming stripped 4 bases from V and 0 bases from J, with 10 bases between.

The chain uses TRBV29-1 and TRBJ1-2; 7 bases align to TRBD1. The trim removed 6 bases at V and 5 bases at J, leaving 21 bases unmatched. This CDR3 spans 17 amino acids. Germline loops: CDR1 SQVTM, CDR2 ANQGSEA. CDR3: CSVSEGAGWELEYGYTF. The CDR3 DNA is TGCAGCGTGTCGGAGGGGGCAGGGTGGGAACTGGAATATGGCTACACCTTC.

V gene TRBV5-1 combines with J gene TRBJ2-2; tentative D call: TRBD2 (6 bases). CDR1 is SGHRS and CDR2 is YFSETQ in the germline V gene. The length of the CDR3 is 15 residues. V shed 1 base and J shed 4 bases, with 11 bases lying between them. The CDR3 loop is CASSLNQRATGELFF. CDR3 coding DNA: TGCGCCAGCAGCTTGAACCAGCGGGCCACCGGGGAGCTGTTTTTT.

In its sample, this clone was seen once. Additional DNA sequences in this sample encode the identical CDR3. The J gene is TRBJ1-1, the V gene TRBV5-5; 8 bases match TRBD1. Germline CDR1 is SGHKS and CDR2 is YYEKEE (reference sequence). The CDR3 is made up of 14 amino acids. V gave up 4 bases and J gave up 6 bases; unmatched junction bases: 8. This CDR3 reads CASSETGGRAEAFF. DNA for the CDR3: TGTGCCAGCAGCGAAACAGGGGGGAGAGCTGAAGCTTTCTTT.